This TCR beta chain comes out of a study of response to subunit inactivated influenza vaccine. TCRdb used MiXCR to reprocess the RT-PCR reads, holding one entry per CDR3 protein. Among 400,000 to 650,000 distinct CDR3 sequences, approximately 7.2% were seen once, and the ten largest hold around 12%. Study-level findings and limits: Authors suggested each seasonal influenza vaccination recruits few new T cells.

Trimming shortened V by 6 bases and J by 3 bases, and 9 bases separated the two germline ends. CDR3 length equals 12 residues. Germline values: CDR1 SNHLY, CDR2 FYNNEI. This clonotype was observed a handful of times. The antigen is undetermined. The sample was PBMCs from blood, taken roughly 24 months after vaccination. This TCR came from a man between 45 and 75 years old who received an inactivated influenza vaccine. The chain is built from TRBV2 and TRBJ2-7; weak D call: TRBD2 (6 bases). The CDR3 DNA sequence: TGTGCCAGCAGCAACGGGGGCTACGAGCAGTACTTC. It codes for CASSNGGYEQYF.